A single sample is the source of the 29 T cell receptor beta chains below, sequenced in a study of PD-1 blockade in classical Hodgkin lymphoma (dated by TCRdb to 2019 to 2021). Libraries were built with the immunoSEQ multiplex PCR assay. The table comes from immuneACCESS by way of TCRdb, which keeps in-frame sequences with V and J called. Part of the clones is missing from these tables; in studies checked, under half for an unresolved V gene and the rest for unknown reasons. The sample records 90,000 to 120,000 clones, about nine tenths of which are singletons. The ten largest clones take up about 20% of the sample. The time point tag for this specimen amounts to: cycle 2 day 1 (C2D1) of nivolumab. Relapse after autologous stem cell transplantation had occurred in all trial patients, and cohorts A, B and C were distinguished by prior brentuximab vedotin exposure. The specimen comprised peripheral blood mononuclear cells (PBMCs), sampled before the second cycle of nivolumab. Source of these receptors: a human donor with classical Hodgkin lymphoma.

The V and J genes are TRBV6-5 and TRBJ1-4; D is undetermined. The ends were cut back, 0 bases at V and 5 bases at J, with 10 bases in the middle. The CDR3 contains 15 residues. CDR1 MNHEY and CDR2 SVGAGI come from the germline V gene. This chain's CDR3 is CASSYSIGKNEKLFF. CDR3 sequence (DNA): TGTGCCAGCAGTTACTCTATCGGGAAAAATGAAAAACTGTTTTTT.

The genes are TRBV2 and TRBJ2-7; D gene unclear. Germline assignment: CDR1 SNHLY and CDR2 FYNNEI. The CDR3 runs 14 residues. Trimming left V 1 base short and J 0 bases short, with 7 bases between. The CDR3 sequence is CASSEEGSSYEQYF. CDR3 DNA sequence: TGTGCCAGCAGTGAAGAAGGATCCTCCTACGAGCAGTACTTC. The complete variable domain, with remaining parts taken from reference TRBV2 and TRBJ2-7, reads EPEVTQTPSHQVTQMGQEVILRCVPISNHLYFYWYRQILGQKVEFLVSFYNNEISEKSEIFDDQFSVERPDGSNFTLKIRSTKLEDSAMYFCASSEEGSSYEQYFGPGTRLTVT.

This rearrangement joins TRBV30 to TRBJ2-1; D not resolved. This CDR3 comprises 15 residues. CDR1 is GTSNPN and CDR2 is SVGIG in the germline V gene (reference sequence). Trimming took off 0 bases at V and 4 bases at J, with 13 bases between the two ends. CDR3 DNA sequence: TGTGCCTGGAGTGTACATAGTGCAAAGTACAATGAGCAGTTCTTC. The encoded protein is CAWSVHSAKYNEQFF.

V and J are TRBV30 and TRBJ1-2; no definite D call. There are 13 residues in the CDR3. CDR1 GTSNPN and CDR2 SVGIG come from the germline V gene (reference sequence). V was clipped by 4 bases and J by 7 bases, with 16 bases between them. The CDR3 DNA is TGTGCCTGGAATAGAGACACCCGTAGTGGCTACACCTTC. The encoded protein is CAWNRDTRSGYTF.

The genes are TRBV7-9 and TRBJ1-3; D uncertain. CDR3 length: 14 residues. V lost 5 bases and J 2 bases, leaving 10 bases between the germline ends. The germline gives CDR1 SEHNR, CDR2 FQNEAQ (reference sequence). CDR3 loop: CASSPIATGNTIYF. In DNA, the CDR3 is TGTGCCAGCAGCCCGATTGCGACTGGAAACACCATATATTTT.

The J gene is TRBJ2-7, the V gene TRBV6-1; TRBD1 matches at 10 bases. This CDR3 has 15 residues. With 7 bases clipped from V and 1 base from J, the junction kept 7 bases outside the gene matches. Germline V CDR1 and CDR2: MNHNS, SASEGT. In DNA, the CDR3 is TGTGCCAGCATTCCGGGACAGGGGAAATCCTACGAGCAGTACTTC. Its protein product is CASIPGQGKSYEQYF.

This clone was counted between two and nine times. CDR3 region: CASSEQGNQPQHF. In nucleotides, the CDR3 is TGCGCCAGCAGTGAGCAGGGTAATCAGCCCCAGCATTTT. The chain couples TRBV10-1 to TRBJ1-5; a possible D gene is TRBD1 (5 bases). Germline values: CDR1 WNHNN, CDR2 SYGVQD (reference sequence). V shed 2 bases and J shed 4 bases, with 6 bases lying between them. The CDR3 length is 13 residues.

The chain links TRBV27 to TRBJ2-2; a weak D match, TRBD2 (6 bases). Germline V CDR1 and CDR2: MNHEY, SMNVEV (reference sequence). V lost 5 bases and J lost 5, with 12 bases in between. CDR3 size: 14 residues. The CDR3 DNA sequence: TGTGCCAGCAGTCGGGACCGGGGGACCGGGGAGCTGTTTTTT. The encoded protein is CASSRDRGTGELFF.

The CDR3 DNA reads as TGCGCCAGCAGCATACGACAGGAAGCCATGAACACTGAAGCTTTCTTT. Encoded protein: CASSIRQEAMNTEAFF. The chain employs TRBV4-1 and TRBJ1-1; weak D call: TRBD1 (6 bases). The germline V gene encodes CDR1 MGHRA and CDR2 YSYEKL. The ends were cut back, 5 bases at V and 0 bases at J, with 16 bases in the middle. The CDR3 runs 16 residues.

The chain joins TRBV6-5 to TRBJ1-2; D gene ambiguous. Trimming took 8 bases from V and 3 from J, leaving 13 bases between them. The CDR3 is 13 residues long. Germline V lookup: CDR1 MNHEY, CDR2 SVGAGI. CDR3 sequence: CASHSRRDYGYTF. DNA for the CDR3: TGTGCCAGCCACTCTAGGAGGGACTATGGCTACACCTTC.

The genes are TRBV7-2 and TRBJ2-2; D is uncertain. The CDR3 runs 13 residues. The germline gives CDR1 SGHTA, CDR2 FQGNSA. Trimming cost V 6 bases and J 3 bases, with 8 bases left between them. As DNA, the CDR3 is TGTGCCAGCAGGCCAGAGTACACCGGGGAGCTGTTTTTT. It translates to CASRPEYTGELFF. Together with reference TRBV7-2 and TRBJ2-2, the CDR3 gives the full variable domain: GAGVSQSPSNKVTEKGKDVELRCDPISGHTALYWYRQSLGQGLEFLIYFQGNSAPDKSGLPSDRFSAERTGGSVSTLTIQRTQQEDSAVYLCASRPEYTGELFFGEGSRLTVL.

About this clone itself: Distinct nucleotide sequences in the sample also encode this CDR3. J is TRBJ1-1 and V is TRBV18; TRBD1 aligns across 8 bases. Germline CDR1 and CDR2: KGHSH and LQKENI. CDR3 length: 14 amino acids. V dropped 3 bases and J dropped 1; count of bases not matched to a gene: 1. CDR3 coding DNA: TGTGCCAGCTCACCCGGACAGGGGAACACTGAAGCTTTCTTT. Translating gives CASSPGQGNTEAFF.

This clone was seen only a few times. This sequence joins TRBV28 and TRBJ1-1, with unresolved D. Germline V gene data show CDR1 as MDHEN and CDR2 as SYDVKM. The CDR3 length is 13 residues. Deletions cut 6 bases from V and 3 bases from J, with 11 bases between. Here the CDR3 reads CASRPDGHTEAFF. CDR3 nucleotide sequence: TGTGCCAGCAGGCCGGACGGACACACTGAAGCTTTCTTT.

This sequence joins TRBV19 and TRBJ1-2, with D perhaps matching TRBD1 (5 bases). The germline V and J ends were trimmed by 5 bases and 8 bases, with 15 bases remaining between them. This CDR3 is built from 13 residues. Germline V CDR1 and CDR2: LNHDA, SQIVND (reference sequence). The CDR3 DNA is TGTGCCAGTAGTGCACAGGCCCTTGTAGGCTACACCTTC. Its translation: CASSAQALVGYTF. The entire variable domain, with the rest obtained from reference TRBV19 and TRBJ1-2, is as follows: DGGITQSPKYLFRKEGQNVTLSCEQNLNHDAMYWYRQDPGQGLRLIYYSQIVNDFQKGDIAEGYSVSREKKESFPLTVTSAQKNPTAFYLCASSAQALVGYTFGSGTRLTVV.

The chain has TRBV19 and TRBJ2-2; D is unclear. There are 13 residues in the CDR3. V dropped 5 bases and J dropped 6 bases, with 10 bases sitting between them. Germline loops: CDR1 LNHDA, CDR2 SQIVND (reference sequence). This chain's CDR3 is CASSGDKPGELFF. CDR3 DNA: TGTGCCAGTAGTGGCGACAAGCCCGGGGAGCTGTTTTTT. Together with reference TRBV19 and TRBJ2-2, the CDR3 gives the full variable domain: DGGITQSPKYLFRKEGQNVTLSCEQNLNHDAMYWYRQDPGQGLRLIYYSQIVNDFQKGDIAEGYSVSREKKESFPLTVTSAQKNPTAFYLCASSGDKPGELFFGEGSRLTVL.

The V and J genes are TRBV12-5 and TRBJ2-7; unclear D gene. Trimming left V 1 base short and J 6 bases short, with 10 bases between. The CDR3 contains 13 residues. Looked up from germline, CDR1 is LGHNT and CDR2 is FRNRAP. CDR3 loop: CASGLGRLSEQYF. The CDR3 DNA sequence: TGTGCTAGTGGTTTGGGCAGGCTGAGCGAGCAGTACTTC.

The chain employs TRBV6-1 and TRBJ2-7; tentative D call: TRBD2 (5 bases). V dropped 6 bases and J dropped 0 bases, with 12 bases sitting between them. The CDR3 contains 14 residues. CDR1 is MNHNS, CDR2 SASEGT, per germline. The CDR3 loop is CASSDGGTSYEQYF. CDR3 DNA: TGTGCCAGCAGCGACGGAGGCACCTCCTACGAGCAGTACTTC.

The chain has TRBV19 and TRBJ1-1; 9 nucleotides agree with TRBD1. V lost 4 bases, J lost 5 bases, and 5 bases stayed unmatched. CDR1 is LNHDA and CDR2 is SQIVND in the germline V gene (reference sequence). The CDR3 runs 14 residues. The CDR3 nucleotides read TGTGCCAGTAGTACACAGGGGGCATTGACTGAAGCTTTCTTT. Its protein is CASSTQGALTEAFF.

The gene calls are TRBV21-1 and TRBJ2-3; the D call in the table, TRBD2, was not verified against the DNA. TRBV21-1 is a known pseudogene. CDR3 length equals 16 residues. The CDR3 bases are TGTGCCAGCAGCAAATATGGCGGTCCATTGGCAGATACGCAGTATTTT. Amino acid sequence: CASSKYGGPLADTQYF.

V usage is TRBV2 and J usage is TRBJ2-1; the D gene is possibly TRBD1 (5 bases). V was clipped by 6 bases and J by 8 bases, with 14 bases between them. The CDR3 contains 13 residues. Germline CDR1 is SNHLY and CDR2 is FYNNEI. The CDR3 DNA reads as TGTGCCAGCAGGAGCATAAGGGGTGATGAGCAGTTCTTC. Translated, it gives CASRSIRGDEQFF.

V usage is TRBV7-2 and J usage is TRBJ1-4, with D maybe TRBD1 (5 bases). V was trimmed by 2 bases and J by 3 bases, leaving 16 bases between them. CDR1 and CDR2 (germline): SGHTA, FQGNSA. The CDR3 has 17 amino acids. CDR3 amino acids: CASSLRGGGRANEKLFF. CDR3 coding DNA: TGTGCCAGCAGCTTAAGGGGCGGAGGGCGGGCTAATGAAAAACTGTTTTTT.

The V and J genes are TRBV4-3 and TRBJ2-1, with a tentative D call TRBD1 (6 bases). Between the trimmed V and J ends, which lost 4 bases and 3 bases, there was a span of 7 bases. Germline CDR1 reads LGHNA; CDR2 reads YSLEER. The CDR3 length is 13 residues. The CDR3 spells CASSPDSYNEQFF. The CDR3, as DNA: TGCGCCAGCAGCCCGGACAGCTACAATGAGCAGTTCTTC.

The gene calls are TRBV27 and TRBJ1-2; D is perhaps TRBD1 (6 bases). This CDR3 is 13 amino acids long. The V and J ends lost 3 bases and 5 bases respectively, with 10 bases between them. The germline gives CDR1 MNHEY, CDR2 SMNVEV (reference sequence). In DNA, the CDR3 is TGTGCCAGCAGTTTTGGGGGCGGGTATGGCTACACCTTC. Protein product: CASSFGGGYGYTF.

This clone was counted only a few times. The V and J genes are TRBV2 and TRBJ1-5; TRBD1 might be the D (5 bases). The V gene's germline CDR1 is SNHLY and CDR2 FYNNEI. The V and J ends lost 6 bases and 4 bases respectively, with 16 bases between them. The CDR3 length is 15 residues. CDR3 nucleotides: TGTGCCAGCAGCTCTTTCCCGGGGGGGAATCAGCCCCAGCATTTT. Protein: CASSSFPGGNQPQHF. Full variable domain (missing parts from reference TRBV2 and TRBJ1-5): EPEVTQTPSHQVTQMGQEVILRCVPISNHLYFYWYRQILGQKVEFLVSFYNNEISEKSEIFDDQFSVERPDGSNFTLKIRSTKLEDSAMYFCASSSFPGGNQPQHFGDGTRLSIL.

The V gene is TRBV7-8, the J gene TRBJ2-3; no firm D call. The germline CDR1 and CDR2 sequences are SGHVS and FQNEAQ. Trimming shortened V by 6 bases and J by 2 bases, and 15 bases separated the two germline ends. There are 15 residues in the CDR3. The CDR3 DNA sequence: TGTGCCAGCAGATCCGGTGGCAGTTCCACAGATACGCAGTATTTT. This translates into CASRSGGSSTDTQYF. The complete variable domain, with remaining parts taken from reference TRBV7-8 and TRBJ2-3, reads GAGVSQSPRYKVAKRGQDVALRCDPISGHVSLFWYQQALGQGPEFLTYFQNEAQLDKSGLPSDRFFAERPEGSVSTLKIQRTQQEDSAVYLCASRSGGSSTDTQYFGPGTRLTVL.

The chain links TRBV4-1 to TRBJ2-5, with 7 bases that match TRBD2. The CDR3 is 16 residues long. The V and J ends lost 3 bases and 3 bases, in that order; junction bases with no gene match: 10. The V gene's germline CDR1 is MGHRA and CDR2 YSYEKL. Written as DNA, the CDR3 is TGCGCCAGCAGCCAGACAGAGCGGGAAACGAAAGAGACCCAGTACTTC. Its protein product is CASSQTERETKETQYF.

The chain is built from TRBV10-2 and TRBJ1-5; perhaps TRBD1 as D (5 bases). CDR1 and CDR2 (germline): WSHSY, SAAADI. The germline V and J ends were trimmed by 7 bases and 3 bases, with 10 bases remaining between them. The CDR3 is made up of 13 amino acids. CDR3: CASIGAFNQPQHF. CDR3 coding DNA: TGCGCCAGCATTGGGGCCTTCAATCAGCCCCAGCATTTT.

The chain links TRBV27 to TRBJ2-1; no clear D. The V end was cut by 6 bases, the J end by 5 bases, with 2 bases between. There are 10 residues in the CDR3. Germline-derived CDR1 and CDR2 are MNHEY and SMNVEV (reference sequence). CDR3 bases: TGTGCCAGCAGCAACAATGAGCAGTTCTTC. It translates to CASSNNEQFF.

The chain carries TRBV7-9 and TRBJ1-1; 7 positions match TRBD1. This CDR3 is built from 15 residues. V was clipped by 5 bases and J by 8 bases; unmatched bases: 14. Looked up from germline, CDR1 is SEHNR and CDR2 is FQNEAQ (reference sequence). The CDR3 nucleotides read TGTGCCAGCAGCCCTAGATCGAGGGGGCGGGAAGAAGCTTTCTTT. It translates to CASSPRSRGREEAFF.